This TCR beta chain appears in the sequencing data of a study of blood T cells in healthy people across ages. Whole-study results and caveats: The authors considered diversity estimates from one million T cells to be underestimates. It was not known whether donors were CMV positive (a possible confounder of expanded clonotype changes).

V gave up 3 bases and J gave up 0 bases, with 9 bases separating them. Germline V gene data show CDR1 as SGHAT and CDR2 as FQNNGV. The CDR3 length is 15 residues. With a J-beta primer mix and a sample-barcoded 5' primer, a second PCR ran roughly 7 to 11 cycles. TCRdb redid the calling of the 5' RACE reads with MiXCR, one entry per CDR3 protein. The profile shows 2 million or so distinct CDR3 sequences, about 49% of them singletons. As to this clonotype: Its antigen remains unknown.

J is TRBJ1-5 and V is TRBV11-2; D is undetermined. The receptor was isolated from a middle-aged woman in good health. Sequenced input: blood. The CDR3 spells CASSFGDYSNQPQHF. For the CDR3, the DNA is TGTGCCAGCAGCTTCGGAGATTATAGCAATCAGCCCCAGCATTTT.